These 30 T cell receptor beta chains originate from one sample sequenced in a study of sequential checkpoint blockade in melanoma. Treatment denoted: randomized to nivolumab then ipilimumab (arm A) or the reverse (arm B). The assay was immunoSEQ multiplex PCR, and TCRdb's table has in-frame clones only and misses some. The sample has about 37,000 clones; under 35% are singletons. The sequenced sample was tumor tissue (inferred from file names), obtained from a patient given nivolumab and ipilimumab in sequence. The origin of the receptors is a human donor with melanoma.

The chain couples TRBV9 to TRBJ2-1; D remains ambiguous. The germline CDR1 and CDR2 sequences are SGDLS and YYNGEE. The CDR3 covers 12 residues. V was clipped by 0 bases and J by 7 bases, with 5 bases between them. CDR3 sequence (DNA): TGTGCCAGCAGCGTAGCTGGGAATGAGCAGTTCTTC. It specifies CASSVAGNEQFF.

This chain uses TRBV6-8 with TRBJ1-6; no firm D call. The CDR3 loop spans 13 amino acids. Trimming shortened V by 11 bases and J by 4 bases, and 12 bases separated the two germline ends. Germline V gene lookup returns CDR1 MNHGY and CDR2 SAAAGT. The CDR3 loop is CALGVAYNSPLHF. The CDR3 region has the DNA TGTGCCCTCGGGGTGGCTTATAATTCACCCCTCCACTTT.

The genes are TRBV28 and TRBJ2-3; D might be TRBD1 (6 bases). The CDR3 extends over 16 amino acids. The germline CDR1 and CDR2 sequences are MDHEN and SYDVKM. V shed 8 bases and J shed 1 base, with 19 bases lying between them. The CDR3 here is CASSISVGAGTDTQYF. CDR3 in DNA: TGTGCCAGCTCGATTTCAGTGGGGGCGGGCACAGATACGCAGTATTTT.

This clone appeared a few times. This chain links TRBV11-3 with TRBJ2-3, with 10 bases lining up with TRBD2. The ends lost 4 bases at V and 6 bases at J; junction bases unmatched: 7. CDR1 SGHNT and CDR2 YENEEA come from the germline V gene. This CDR3 comprises 15 residues. The CDR3 loop is CASSSPRLAGDTQYF. The CDR3 coding sequence is TGTGCCAGCAGCTCCCCCAGACTAGCGGGTGATACGCAGTATTTT.

In its sample, this clone was seen a few times. CDR3 bases: TGTGCCAGCAGTGCCGGGACAGCTCTATATGGCTACACCTTC. Residues: CASSAGTALYGYTF. The chain links TRBV28 to TRBJ1-2; 7 positions agree with TRBD1. J lost 5 bases, V lost 5 bases, and 8 bases had no gene match. Germline CDR1 is MDHEN and CDR2 is SYDVKM. The CDR3 is 14 amino acids.

V gene TRBV10-3 combines with J gene TRBJ2-2; TRBD2 agrees at 11 bases. V lost 0 bases to trimming and J lost 2 bases; unmatched junction nucleotides: 2. The CDR3 consists of 17 residues. Germline assignment: CDR1 ENHRY and CDR2 SYGVKD. The CDR3 region has the DNA TGTGCCATCAGTGAGTCGGGGACTAGCGGTAACACCGGGGAGCTGTTTTTT. Amino acids: CAISESGTSGNTGELFF.

The chain has TRBV14 and TRBJ2-7, with D uncertain. The CDR3 is made up of 16 amino acids. The ends were cut back, 3 bases at V and 4 bases at J, with 19 bases in the middle. The germline CDR1 and CDR2 sequences are SGHDN and FVKESK. The CDR3 protein is CASSHPTATSIYEQYF. The CDR3, as DNA: TGTGCCAGCAGCCATCCAACAGCAACCTCTATATACGAGCAGTACTTC.

This clone was found a few times. V usage is TRBV6-8 and J usage is TRBJ2-5, with D unclear. The CDR3 extends over 16 amino acids. V was cut by 4 bases and J by 1 base, with 16 bases left in between. CDR1 is MNHGY and CDR2 is SAAAGT in the germline V gene. CDR3: CASSSYIDSIQETQYF. DNA of the CDR3: TGTGCCAGCAGTTCTTACATTGACTCGATCCAAGAGACCCAGTACTTC.

J is TRBJ2-1 and V is TRBV11-3; 15 bases line up with TRBD2. Germline CDR1 and CDR2: SGHNT and YENEEA. This CDR3 spans 18 amino acids. Unmatched junction bases numbered 10, after V lost 4 bases and J lost 6 bases. Here the CDR3 reads CASSSTVGLAGGFNEQFF. As DNA, the CDR3 is TGTGCCAGCAGCTCCACAGTTGGACTAGCGGGGGGGTTCAATGAGCAGTTCTTC.

This clone was seen at least ten times. The V and J genes are TRBV11-3 and TRBJ1-1; 11 positions agree with TRBD1. Germline lookup yields CDR1 SGHNT and CDR2 YENEEA. This CDR3 spans 16 amino acids. J lost 6 bases, V lost 5 bases, and 11 bases had no gene match. The CDR3 coding sequence is TGTGCCAGCAGCCCGAGGACAGGGGGCGGTAGGGCTGAAGCTTTCTTT. Amino acids: CASSPRTGGGRAEAFF.

CDR3 DNA sequence: TGCGCCAGCAGCCCAGCCGGGACAGCGAACACTGAAGCTTTCTTT. Its protein is CASSPAGTANTEAFF. This chain uses TRBV5-1 with TRBJ1-1, with 7 bases aligning to TRBD1. Trimming cost V 4 bases and J 1 base; bases outside gene matches: 7. Germline CDR1 SGHRS, CDR2 YFSETQ. The CDR3 length is 15 residues.

A few counts support this clone. This chain uses TRBV15 with TRBJ2-3; the D is unclear. V was pared by 1 base and J by 4 bases, with 12 bases between. There are 15 residues in the CDR3. Germline CDR1 is LNHNV and CDR2 is YYDKDF (reference sequence). CDR3 in amino acids: CATSRALNPPDTQYF. The CDR3 coding sequence is TGTGCCACCAGCAGAGCACTCAACCCCCCAGATACGCAGTATTTT.

The chain links TRBV28 to TRBJ2-4, with 8 bases that match TRBD1. CDR1 MDHEN and CDR2 SYDVKM come from the germline V gene. Trimming removed 11 bases from V and 8 bases from J; junction bases left unmatched: 11. The CDR3 length is 13 residues. In DNA, the CDR3 is TGTGCCCTCACTGGGGCAGGGGGCTACATTCAGTACTTC. It codes for CALTGAGGYIQYF.

The J gene is TRBJ2-3, the V gene TRBV6-8; D is ambiguous. CDR1 and CDR2 (germline): MNHGY, SAAAGT. Trimming removed 5 bases from V and 1 base from J, with 16 bases in between. The CDR3 sequence is 16 residues long. The DNA of the CDR3 is TGTGCCAGCAGTCCCCGGTGGAGTGGAGGCACAGATACGCAGTATTTT. Translating gives CASSPRWSGGTDTQYF.

This clone appeared a few times. V gene TRBV7-1 combines with J gene TRBJ1-5; D uncertain. TRBV7-1 is sorted into the ORF group, with uncertain function. CDR3 length: 13 residues. Trimming shortened V by 5 bases and J by 5 bases, and 10 bases separated the two germline ends. The CDR3 nucleotides are TGTGCCAGCAGCATCGGACGGGATCAGCCCCAGCATTTT. It specifies CASSIGRDQPQHF.

Ten or more counts support this clone. V gene TRBV6-8 combines with J gene TRBJ2-1; D might be TRBD2 (6 bases). The CDR3 is made up of 14 amino acids. Germline V gene lookup returns CDR1 MNHGY and CDR2 SAAAGT. V was pared by 6 bases and J by 2 bases, with 11 bases between. CDR3 protein: CASSRREPYNEQFF. CDR3 coding DNA: TGTGCCAGCAGCCGGCGGGAACCCTACAATGAGCAGTTCTTC.

The J gene is TRBJ1-3, the V gene TRBV5-1, with D unclear. Trimming shortened V by 2 bases and J by 0 bases, and 18 bases separated the two germline ends. The CDR3 has 18 residues. The germline V gene encodes CDR1 SGHRS and CDR2 YFSETQ. CDR3 residues: CASSFGPEYGISGNTIYF. As DNA, the CDR3 is TGCGCCAGCAGCTTCGGACCAGAGTATGGGATCTCTGGAAACACCATATATTTT.

This clone was observed many times. The chain recombines TRBV11-3 with TRBJ2-3, with 14 bases identical to TRBD2. Germline trimming cut 4 bases from V and 4 bases from J; bases unmatched to any gene: 10. The CDR3 covers 18 residues. Germline assignment: CDR1 SGHNT and CDR2 YENEEA. The CDR3 sequence is CASSSPGLAGVGSDTQYF. The CDR3 region has the DNA TGTGCCAGCAGCTCACCGGGACTAGCGGGGGTAGGCTCAGATACGCAGTATTTT.

CDR3 nucleotides: TGTGCCACCTCTGTGAGGGGCAAAGTCTACGAGCAGTACTTC. Amino acids: CATSVRGKVYEQYF. J is TRBJ2-7 and V is TRBV15, with D perhaps assigned TRBD1 or TRBD2 (5 bases each). Germline V gives CDR1 LNHNV, CDR2 YYDKDF (reference sequence). This CDR3 contains 14 residues. Trimming removed 8 bases from V and 3 bases from J, with 17 bases in between.

J is TRBJ1-4 and V is TRBV10-2, with TRBD1 matching 7 bases. The CDR3 consists of 15 residues. V lost 4 bases to trimming and J lost 7 bases; unmatched junction nucleotides: 9. Looked up from germline, CDR1 is WSHSY and CDR2 is SAAADI. The CDR3 nucleotides are TGCGCCAGCAGTGCCCCAAAGGGGGCGGGTGAAAAACTGTTTTTT. It yields the protein CASSAPKGAGEKLFF.

This chain links TRBV11-3 with TRBJ2-2; 8 bases are shared with TRBD1. The ends lost 5 bases at V and 3 bases at J; junction bases unmatched: 8. The CDR3 contains 16 residues. Looked up from germline, CDR1 is SGHNT and CDR2 is YENEEA. CDR3 nucleotide sequence: TGTGCCAGCAGCCCGGACAGGGTTATGGACACCGGGGAGCTGTTTTTT. Translated, it gives CASSPDRVMDTGELFF.

There are a few counts of this clone. The chain couples TRBV11-1 to TRBJ2-2; 8 bases fit TRBD2. Germline lookup yields CDR1 SGHAT and CDR2 FQDESV (reference sequence). This CDR3 has 18 amino acids. V gave up 5 bases and J gave up 3 bases; unmatched junction bases: 14. CDR3: CASSPQSGGGPYTGELFF. The CDR3, as DNA: TGTGCCAGCAGCCCTCAGTCCGGCGGGGGGCCGTACACCGGGGAGCTGTTTTTT.

The rearrangement uses TRBV30 and TRBJ2-3; 8 bases are a match to TRBD1. Looked up from germline, CDR1 is GTSNPN and CDR2 is SVGIG (reference sequence). CDR3 length: 15 amino acids. V was pared by 5 bases and J by 4 bases, with 11 bases of the junction left unmatched. CDR3 DNA sequence: TGTGCCTGGTGCCCAGGGGGCAATTCAGCAGATACGCAGTATTTT. This translates into CAWCPGGNSADTQYF. The full variable domain, rest sourced from reference TRBV30 and TRBJ2-3, is SQTIHQWPATLVQPVGSPLSLECTVEGTSNPNLYWYRQAAGRGLQLLFYSVGIGQISSEVPQNLSASRPQDRQFILSSKKLLLSDSGFYLCAWCPGGNSADTQYFGPGTRLTVL.

This clone came up a few times. The CDR3 DNA reads TGTGCCAGTAGGAGGAGCGGAGGGGATGAAAAACTGTTTTTT. Amino acid sequence: CASRRSGGDEKLFF. The chain recombines TRBV19 with TRBJ1-4, with D possibly matching TRBD1 (5 bases). This CDR3 has 14 residues. The V end was cut by 6 bases, the J end by 6 bases, with 14 bases between. Germline V gene data show CDR1 as LNHDA and CDR2 as SQIVND (reference sequence).

V and J are TRBV19 and TRBJ1-2; the D is unclear. Deletions cut 4 bases from V and 9 bases from J, with 15 bases between. CDR3 length: 13 amino acids. In germline, CDR1 is LNHDA, CDR2 SQIVND (reference sequence). The CDR3 bases are TGTGCCAGTAGTACCGGACTGATCCAGAGCTACACCTTC. Residues: CASSTGLIQSYTF.

This clone has just a few counts. J is TRBJ1-1 and V is TRBV18; TRBD1 matches at 7 bases. The length of the CDR3 is 14 residues. The V segment lost 8 bases and the J segment 3 bases; nucleotides outside the gene matches: 9. The V gene's germline CDR1 is KGHSH and CDR2 LQKENI. The CDR3 is CASIWTGTDTEAFF. The DNA of the CDR3 is TGTGCCAGCATTTGGACAGGTACGGACACTGAAGCTTTCTTT.

This clone occurred a few times. The chain employs TRBV11-3 and TRBJ1-1; weak D call: TRBD1 (6 bases). The V gene's germline CDR1 is SGHNT and CDR2 YENEEA. The CDR3 has 15 amino acids. The V gene lost 3 bases and the J gene lost 2 bases, with 13 bases spanning the gap. The CDR3 coding sequence is TGTGCCAGCAGCTTGGGGGGACAAACTAACACTGAAGCTTTCTTT. It translates to CASSLGGQTNTEAFF.

J is TRBJ2-7 and V is TRBV25-1; TRBD1 is a possible D gene (5 bases). The CDR3 covers 13 residues. Germline V gene lookup returns CDR1 MGHDK and CDR2 SYGVNS. Trimming took off 6 bases at V and 5 bases at J, with 14 bases between the two ends. CDR3 protein: CASSGLRGDEQYF. CDR3 nucleotide sequence: TGTGCCAGCAGCGGTCTAAGGGGTGACGAGCAGTACTTC.

The rearrangement joins TRBV5-1 to TRBJ2-2; maybe TRBD1 (8 bases). This CDR3 region has 16 residues. CDR1 is SGHRS and CDR2 is YFSETQ in the germline V gene. V was pared by 4 bases and J by 6 bases, with 19 bases between. The CDR3 loop is CASSVPGGGSAGELFF. CDR3 in DNA: TGCGCCAGCAGCGTTCCAGGGGGCGGGAGCGCCGGGGAGCTGTTTTTT.

V is TRBV19 and J is TRBJ1-1; tentatively, D is TRBD1 (6 bases). The V and J ends lost 10 bases and 3 bases respectively, with 21 bases between them. Germline-derived CDR1 and CDR2 are LNHDA and SQIVND (reference sequence). The CDR3 has 15 amino acids. DNA of the CDR3: TGTGCCACTCTAGGGGGGGGCGCCGGGGACACTGAAGCTTTCTTT. Protein product: CATLGGGAGDTEAFF.